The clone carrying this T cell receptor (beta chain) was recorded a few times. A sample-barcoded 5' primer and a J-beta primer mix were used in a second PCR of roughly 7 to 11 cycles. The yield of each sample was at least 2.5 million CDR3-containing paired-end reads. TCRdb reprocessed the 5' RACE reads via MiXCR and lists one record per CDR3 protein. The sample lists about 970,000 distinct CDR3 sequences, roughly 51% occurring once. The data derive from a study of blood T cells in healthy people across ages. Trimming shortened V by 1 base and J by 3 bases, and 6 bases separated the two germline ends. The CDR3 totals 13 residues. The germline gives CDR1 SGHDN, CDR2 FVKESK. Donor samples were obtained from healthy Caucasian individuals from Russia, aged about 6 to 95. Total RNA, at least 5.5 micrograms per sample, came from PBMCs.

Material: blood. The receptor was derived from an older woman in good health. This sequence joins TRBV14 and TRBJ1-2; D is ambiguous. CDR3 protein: CASSQVEYYGYTF. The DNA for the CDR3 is TGTGCCAGCAGCCAAGTGGAATACTATGGCTACACCTTC.